These 10 T cell receptor beta chains originate from one sample sequenced in a study of radiation and T cells in renal cell carcinoma. Time point of the sample: baseline pretreatment blood. As to treatment: 15 Gy SBRT to primary tumor, nephrectomy 4 weeks later. Assay used: immunoSEQ multiplex PCR; TCRdb lists only in-frame clones, some missing. The data contain about 59,000 clones, roughly three quarters of them singletons. Sequencing used blood, obtained from a patient whose treatment included radiotherapy and nephrectomy. The source of these receptors is a man aged 60 to 69 with renal cell carcinoma.

The chain has TRBV18 and TRBJ1-1; D is ambiguous. The CDR3 has 16 amino acids. The V and J ends lost 2 bases and 4 bases respectively, with 17 bases between them. Germline lookup yields CDR1 KGHSH and CDR2 LQKENI. The CDR3 DNA follows: TGTGCCAGCTCACCATGGGTAGGACGGTCGACCACTGAAGCTTTCTTT. It specifies CASSPWVGRSTTEAFF.

The genes are TRBV2 and TRBJ2-3; D unresolved. The CDR3 contains 15 residues. V lost 4 bases and J lost 1, with 12 bases in between. Germline CDR1 SNHLY, CDR2 FYNNEI. CDR3 protein: CASSGDGRGTDTQYF. CDR3 nucleotides: TGTGCCAGCAGTGGAGATGGAAGGGGCACAGATACGCAGTATTTT.

This chain connects TRBV19 to TRBJ2-1; perhaps TRBD1 as D (5 bases). The V and J ends lost 4 bases and 4 bases respectively, with 11 bases between them. Germline V gene lookup returns CDR1 LNHDA and CDR2 SQIVND (reference sequence). This CDR3 spans 14 amino acids. In DNA form, the CDR3 reads TGTGCCAGTAGTACACTAAGGGGTTACAATGAGCAGTTCTTC. Translation gives CASSTLRGYNEQFF.

The gene calls are TRBV5-1 and TRBJ2-3; TRBD1 or TRBD2 may be the D gene (7 bases each). V gave up 6 bases and J gave up 6 bases, with 14 bases separating them. CDR1 is SGHRS and CDR2 is YFSETQ in the germline V gene. The CDR3 covers 13 residues. The CDR3 DNA is TGCGCCAGCACAGGGGGGGCCTACGATACGCAGTATTTT. This translates into CASTGGAYDTQYF.

This clone showed up just a few times. The CDR3 spells CASGTGEGLGAQYF. For the CDR3, the DNA is TGTGCCAGCGGGACAGGGGAGGGACTCGGGGCCCAGTACTTC. This rearrangement joins TRBV5-4 to TRBJ2-5; TRBD1 matches at 10 bases. CDR1 and CDR2 (germline): SGHNT, YYREEE (reference sequence). V was clipped by 7 bases and J by 9 bases; unmatched bases: 12. The CDR3 is 14 amino acids.

Only a few counts were recorded for this clone. The chain carries TRBV15 and TRBJ2-5; D gene unclear. Trimming pared 0 bases from V and 1 base from J, leaving 12 bases between. From germline, CDR1 is LNHNV and CDR2 YYDKDF (reference sequence). The CDR3 loop spans 16 amino acids. In nucleotides, the CDR3 is TGTGCCACCAGCAGAGAAGGAAAAGGTCTCCAAGAGACCCAGTACTTC. This gives the protein CATSREGKGLQETQYF. The full variable domain, its missing parts supplied by reference TRBV15 and TRBJ2-5, is DAMVIQNPRYQVTQFGKPVTLSCSQTLNHNVMYWYQQKSSQAPKLLFHYYDKDFNNEADTPDNFQSRRPNTSFCFLDIRSPGLGDTAMYLCATSREGKGLQETQYFGPGTRLLVL.

V gene TRBV21-1 combines with J gene TRBJ1-1. TRBV21-1 is designated a pseudogene. This CDR3 is built from 11 residues. CDR3 sequence (DNA): TGTGCCAGCAGCATCATCGCTGAAGCTTTCTTT. It translates to CASSIIAEAFF.

V gene TRBV7-2 combines with J gene TRBJ2-3; D remains ambiguous. Trimming cost V 3 bases and J 2 bases, with 6 bases left between them. The CDR3 extends over 13 amino acids. Germline V gene sequence: CDR1 SGHTA, CDR2 FQGNSA. CDR3 DNA sequence: TGTGCCAGCAGCTTTGACCACACAGATACGCAGTATTTT. It encodes CASSFDHTDTQYF.

V is TRBV19 and J is TRBJ2-6; perhaps TRBD1 as D (6 bases). The CDR3 consists of 15 residues. The V gene lost 4 bases and the J gene lost 3 bases, with 10 bases spanning the gap. CDR1 and CDR2 from the germline V gene are LNHDA and SQIVND (reference sequence). The chain's CDR3 is CASSRQGLGANVLTF. The CDR3 region has the DNA TGTGCCAGTAGTAGGCAGGGGCTTGGGGCCAACGTCCTGACTTTC.

V usage is TRBV30 and J usage is TRBJ1-2; maybe TRBD1 (6 bases). Germline V lookup: CDR1 GTSNPN, CDR2 SVGIG (reference sequence). The CDR3 covers 12 residues. Trimming removed 3 bases from V and 6 bases from J, with 11 bases in between. The CDR3 loop is CAWRGAGDGYTF. As DNA, the CDR3 is TGTGCCTGGAGGGGGGCGGGCGATGGCTACACCTTC.